Following are 3 T cell receptor beta chains from one sample sequenced in a study of blood T cells in healthy people across ages. Alongside a J-beta primer mix, a sample-barcoded 5' primer served in a second PCR lasting about 7 to 11 cycles. TCRdb ran MiXCR on the 5' RACE reads and lists one entry per CDR3 protein. The data contain about 690,000 distinct CDR3 sequences, roughly 43% of them singletons. Sequencing input: blood. These receptors originate from a man older than 75 in good health.

This clonotype was detected only a few times. The genes are TRBV7-8 and TRBJ2-1, with D uncertain. The CDR3 is made up of 16 amino acids. Per germline, CDR1 SGHVS and CDR2 FQNEAQ. V was clipped by 2 bases and J by 5 bases, with 16 bases between them. Here the CDR3 DNA reads TGTGCCAGCAGCTTACAAGCTGGCGGTTTAGACAATGAGCAGTTCTTC. This gives the protein CASSLQAGGLDNEQFF.

The chain carries TRBV20-1 and TRBJ2-5; 8 bases align to TRBD2. J lost 5 bases, V lost 7 bases, and 9 bases had no gene match. The V gene's germline CDR1 is DFQATT and CDR2 SNEGSKA (reference sequence). CDR3 length equals 13 residues. The CDR3 sequence: CSGWDSGIETQYF. The CDR3 nucleotides are TGCAGTGGTTGGGATAGCGGGATCGAGACCCAGTACTTC.

The chain joins TRBV30 to TRBJ2-5, with D perhaps assigned TRBD1 or TRBD2 (5 bases each). The DNA matches TRBJ2-7 better at its end, which makes the J call doubtful. The CDR3 sequence is 15 residues long. CDR1 is GTSNPN, CDR2 SVGIG, per germline (reference sequence). The CDR3 DNA follows: TGTGCCTGGAGTTTGCGTTCAGGGTCGGGGTACGAGCAGTACTTC. Its translation: CAWSLRSGSGYEQYF.